This TCR beta chain was observed in a study of regulatory T cells in long-lasting Graves disease. Researchers made TCR beta libraries by using iRepertoire HTBI primers and running Arm-PCR on CDR3 regions. One entry per CDR3 protein results from TCRdb running MiXCR on the multiplex PCR reads. The sample contains 400,000 to 500,000 distinct CDR3 sequences, around 17% of which appear only once. The CDR3 spans 14 residues. Looked up from germline, CDR1 is MDHEN and CDR2 is SYDVKM. The V segment lost 6 bases and the J segment 11 bases; nucleotides outside the gene matches: 10. As to time point: newly diagnosed GD, antithyroid drugs for less than 3 months. Isolated PBMC RNA provided the starting material for the TCR library. The same sample was also studied in work on T cells in Graves' hyperthyroidism and ophthalmopathy. From that second work: Graves' hyperthyroidism is called stable when ophthalmopathy does not progress within 18 months.

The chain employs TRBV28 and TRBJ1-5; 10 bases are shared with TRBD1. The sample was peripheral blood mononuclear cells (PBMCs), taken at new diagnosis, from a patient treated with antithyroid drugs. The sequence derives from a woman between 25 and 40 years old with Graves disease. For the CDR3, the DNA is TGTGCCAGCAGAAGGGACAGGGGACTTAGGGCCCAGCATTTT. The encoded protein is CASRRDRGLRAQHF.